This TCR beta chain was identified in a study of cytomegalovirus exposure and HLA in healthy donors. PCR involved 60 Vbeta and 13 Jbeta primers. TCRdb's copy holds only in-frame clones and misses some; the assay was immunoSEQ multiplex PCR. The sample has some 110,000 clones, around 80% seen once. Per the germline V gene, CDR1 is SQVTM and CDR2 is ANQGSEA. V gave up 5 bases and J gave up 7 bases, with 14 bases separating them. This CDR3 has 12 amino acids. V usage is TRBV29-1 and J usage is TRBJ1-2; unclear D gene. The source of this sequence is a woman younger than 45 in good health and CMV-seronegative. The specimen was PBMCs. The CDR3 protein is CSVRVGRGGYTF. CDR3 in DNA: TGCAGCGTTCGTGTCGGCCGGGGTGGCTACACCTTC.